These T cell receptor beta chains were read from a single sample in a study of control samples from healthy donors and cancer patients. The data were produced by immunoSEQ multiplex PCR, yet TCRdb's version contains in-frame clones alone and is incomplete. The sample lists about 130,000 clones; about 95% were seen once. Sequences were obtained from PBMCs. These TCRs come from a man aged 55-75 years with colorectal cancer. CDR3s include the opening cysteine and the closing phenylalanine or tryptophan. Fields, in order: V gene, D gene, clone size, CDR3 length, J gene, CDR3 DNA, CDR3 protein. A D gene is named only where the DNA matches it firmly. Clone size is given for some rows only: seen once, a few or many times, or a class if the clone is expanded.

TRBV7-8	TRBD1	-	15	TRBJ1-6	TGTGCCAGCAGCTTAGTGGGGACAGGGAATTCACCCCTCCACTTT	CASSLVGTGNSPLHF
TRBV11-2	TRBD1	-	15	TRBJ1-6	TGTGCCAGCAGCTGGAAGACAGGGTATAATTCACCCCTCCACTTT	CASSWKTGYNSPLHF
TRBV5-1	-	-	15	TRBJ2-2	TGCGCCAGCAGCGATCGACAGGGAGGAACCGGGGAGCTGTTTTTT	CASSDRQGGTGELFF
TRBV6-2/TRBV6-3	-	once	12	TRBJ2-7	TGTGCCAGCAGTTACTTTGAATACGAGCAGTACTTC	CASSYFEYEQYF
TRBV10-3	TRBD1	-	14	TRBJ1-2	TGTGCCATCAGTGAGCGACAGGGCGTCTATGGCTACACCTTC	CAISERQGVYGYTF
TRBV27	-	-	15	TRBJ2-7	TGTGCCAGCAGTTCCCTCGACAGACAGTACGGTGAGCAGTACTTC	CASSSLDRQYGEQYF
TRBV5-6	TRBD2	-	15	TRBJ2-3	TGTGCCAGCAGCATCCTAGCGGGGAGCACAGATACGCAGTATTTT	CASSILAGSTDTQYF
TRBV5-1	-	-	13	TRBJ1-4	TGCGCCAGCAGCTTGGGGGCAGGGGAAAAACTGTTTTTT	CASSLGAGEKLFF
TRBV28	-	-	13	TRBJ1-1	TGTGCCAGCCGAACAGGCGGCGCGGCTGAAGCTTTCTTT	CASRTGGAAEAFF
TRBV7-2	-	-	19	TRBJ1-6	TGTGCCAGCAGCTTAGGCGGCGGAACAGGGCTCTCTTGGAATTCACCCCTCCACTTT	CASSLGGGTGLSWNSPLHF
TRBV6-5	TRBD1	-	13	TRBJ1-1	TGTGCCAGCATCAATCAGGGGGGGAATGAAGCTTTCTTT	CASINQGGNEAFF
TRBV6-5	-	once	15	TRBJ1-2	TGTGCCAGCAGTTACGGGGTGGGGACTAACTATGGCTACACCTTC	CASSYGVGTNYGYTF
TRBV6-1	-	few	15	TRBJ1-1	TGTGCCAGCAGTGAGCAGGGTTCTGTTTATGGTGAAGCTTTCTTT	CASSEQGSVYGEAFF